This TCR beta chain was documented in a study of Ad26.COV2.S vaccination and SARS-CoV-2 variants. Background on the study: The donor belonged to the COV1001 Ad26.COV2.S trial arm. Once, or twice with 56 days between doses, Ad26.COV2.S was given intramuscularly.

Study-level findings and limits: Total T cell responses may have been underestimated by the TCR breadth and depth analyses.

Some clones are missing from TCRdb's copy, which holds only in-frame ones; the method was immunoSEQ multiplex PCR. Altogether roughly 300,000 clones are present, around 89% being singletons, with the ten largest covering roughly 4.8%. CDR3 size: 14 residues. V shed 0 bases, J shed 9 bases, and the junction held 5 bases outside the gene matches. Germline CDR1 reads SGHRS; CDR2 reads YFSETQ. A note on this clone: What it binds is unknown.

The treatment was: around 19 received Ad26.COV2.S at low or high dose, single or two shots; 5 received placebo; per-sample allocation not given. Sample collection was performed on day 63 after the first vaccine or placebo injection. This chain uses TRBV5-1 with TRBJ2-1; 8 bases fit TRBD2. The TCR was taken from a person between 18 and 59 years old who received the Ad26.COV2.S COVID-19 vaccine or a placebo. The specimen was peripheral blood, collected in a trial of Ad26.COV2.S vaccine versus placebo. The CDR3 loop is CASSLGREGGEQFF. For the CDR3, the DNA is TGCGCCAGCAGCTTGGGTCGGGAGGGAGGTGAGCAGTTCTTC.